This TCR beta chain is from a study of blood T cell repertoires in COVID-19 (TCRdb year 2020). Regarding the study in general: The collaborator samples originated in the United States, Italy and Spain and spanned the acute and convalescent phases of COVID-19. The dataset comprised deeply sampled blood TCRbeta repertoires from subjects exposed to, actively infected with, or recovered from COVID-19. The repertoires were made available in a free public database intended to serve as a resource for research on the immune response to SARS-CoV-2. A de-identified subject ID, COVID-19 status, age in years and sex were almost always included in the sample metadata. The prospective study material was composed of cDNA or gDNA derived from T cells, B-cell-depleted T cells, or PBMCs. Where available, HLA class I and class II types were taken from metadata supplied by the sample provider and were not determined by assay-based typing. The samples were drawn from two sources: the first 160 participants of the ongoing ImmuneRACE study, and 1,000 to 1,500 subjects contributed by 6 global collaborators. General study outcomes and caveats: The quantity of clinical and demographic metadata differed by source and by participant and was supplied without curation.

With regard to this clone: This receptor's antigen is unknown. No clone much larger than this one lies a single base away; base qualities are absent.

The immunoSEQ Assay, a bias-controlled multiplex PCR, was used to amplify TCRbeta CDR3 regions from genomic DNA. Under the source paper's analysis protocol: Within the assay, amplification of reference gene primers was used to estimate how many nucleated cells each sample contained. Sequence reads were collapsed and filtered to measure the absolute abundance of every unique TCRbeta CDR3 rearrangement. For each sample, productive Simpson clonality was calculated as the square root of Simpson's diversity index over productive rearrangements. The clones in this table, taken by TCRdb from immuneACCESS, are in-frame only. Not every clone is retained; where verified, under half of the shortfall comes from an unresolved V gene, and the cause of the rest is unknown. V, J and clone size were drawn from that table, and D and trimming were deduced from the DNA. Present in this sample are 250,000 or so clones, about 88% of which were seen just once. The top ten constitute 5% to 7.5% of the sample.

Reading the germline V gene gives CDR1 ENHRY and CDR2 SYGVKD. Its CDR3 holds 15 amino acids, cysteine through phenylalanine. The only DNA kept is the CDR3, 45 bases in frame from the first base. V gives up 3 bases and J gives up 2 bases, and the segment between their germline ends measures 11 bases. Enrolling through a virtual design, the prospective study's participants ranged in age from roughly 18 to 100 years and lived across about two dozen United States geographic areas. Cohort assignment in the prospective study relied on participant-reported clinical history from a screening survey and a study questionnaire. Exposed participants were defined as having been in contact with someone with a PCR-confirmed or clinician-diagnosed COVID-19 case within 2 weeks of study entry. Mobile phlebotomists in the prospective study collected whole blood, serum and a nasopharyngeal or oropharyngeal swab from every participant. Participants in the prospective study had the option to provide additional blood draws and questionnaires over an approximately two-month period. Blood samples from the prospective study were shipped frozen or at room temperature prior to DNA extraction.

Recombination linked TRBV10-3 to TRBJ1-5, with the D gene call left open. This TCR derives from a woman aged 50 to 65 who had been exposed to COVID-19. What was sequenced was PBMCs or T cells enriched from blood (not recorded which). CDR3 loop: CAISEARMGNQPQHF. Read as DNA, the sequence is TGTGCCATCAGTGAAGCGAGGATGGGCAATCAGCCCCAGCATTTT.